A selection of T cell receptor beta chains follows, all from one sample in a study of cytomegalovirus exposure and HLA in healthy donors. The assay was immunoSEQ multiplex PCR, and TCRdb's table has in-frame clones only and misses some. The sample lists some 130,000 clones, 70% to 85% occurring once. The sample consisted of PBMCs. The source is a man aged 40-50 years in good health and CMV-seropositive. Each CDR3 is given with its conserved first and last residue. The order of the fields is CDR3 protein, V gene, clone size, J gene. Some rows mark clone size as missing; the rest say once, few, many or name a class of expanded clone.

CDR3 protein: CAWSPMTGGNYGYTF
V gene: TRBV30
clone size: .
J gene: TRBJ1-2

CDR3 protein: CASSRTGKNSPLHF
V gene: TRBV6-1
clone size: .
J gene: TRBJ1-6

CDR3 protein: CASSDRRLASYEQYF
V gene: TRBV7-8
clone size: few
J gene: TRBJ2-7

CDR3 protein: CASSLDGSDTQYF
V gene: TRBV5-1
clone size: .
J gene: TRBJ2-3

CDR3 protein: CASSRAGEGTGELFF
V gene: TRBV5-1
clone size: once
J gene: TRBJ2-2

CDR3 protein: CASIEGKGQGDGQPQHF
V gene: TRBV23-1
clone size: .
J gene: TRBJ1-5

CDR3 protein: CASSLASTTTYEQYF
V gene: TRBV5-1
clone size: .
J gene: TRBJ2-7

CDR3 protein: CASSYFGTGGYEQYF
V gene: TRBV6-5
clone size: .
J gene: TRBJ2-7

CDR3 protein: CASSLASGSPYEQFF
V gene: TRBV7-2
clone size: .
J gene: TRBJ2-1

CDR3 protein: CASSVPGSSYEQYF
V gene: TRBV11-2
clone size: .
J gene: TRBJ2-7

CDR3 protein: CASSLGILAGDTGELFF
V gene: TRBV13
clone size: .
J gene: TRBJ2-2

CDR3 protein: CASSHRGGPPETQYF
V gene: TRBV7-2
clone size: once
J gene: TRBJ2-5

CDR3 protein: CASSADRDIPLHF
V gene: TRBV6-5
clone size: .
J gene: TRBJ1-6

CDR3 protein: CASTPTGFSPLHF
V gene: TRBV28
clone size: .
J gene: TRBJ1-6

CDR3 protein: CASSWGLGNTIYF
V gene: TRBV11-3
clone size: .
J gene: TRBJ1-3

CDR3 protein: CAISEPYTRDSKGNSPLHF
V gene: TRBV10-3
clone size: few
J gene: TRBJ1-6

CDR3 protein: CASSLDLAGASYEQYF
V gene: TRBV5-1
clone size: .
J gene: TRBJ2-7

CDR3 protein: CASSSRVPSGRAGEQFF
V gene: TRBV5-8
clone size: .
J gene: TRBJ2-1

CDR3 protein: CASSPQGVSNYGYTF
V gene: TRBV18
clone size: .
J gene: TRBJ1-2

CDR3 protein: CASSLHGGLGYTF
V gene: TRBV28
clone size: .
J gene: TRBJ1-2

CDR3 protein: CASSQSGSPDTQYF
V gene: TRBV2
clone size: .
J gene: TRBJ2-3

CDR3 protein: CASSLGQGSLTDTQYF
V gene: TRBV5-1
clone size: .
J gene: TRBJ2-3

CDR3 protein: CASSLLGTEPAAFF
V gene: TRBV5-6
clone size: .
J gene: TRBJ1-1

CDR3 protein: CAGQTANTEAFF
V gene: TRBV28
clone size: few
J gene: TRBJ1-1

CDR3 protein: CASSAGSWYEQYF
V gene: TRBV28
clone size: few
J gene: TRBJ2-7

CDR3 protein: CASEGALAGLSGELFF
V gene: TRBV2
clone size: .
J gene: TRBJ2-2

CDR3 protein: CASSLTGNYGYTF
V gene: TRBV27
clone size: .
J gene: TRBJ1-2

CDR3 protein: CASSYSPSGMEETQYF
V gene: TRBV6-5
clone size: .
J gene: TRBJ2-5

CDR3 protein: CASSYSGSQGKNF
V gene: TRBV6-1
clone size: .
J gene: TRBJ2-7

CDR3 protein: CASSEELPAAGELFF
V gene: TRBV6-1
clone size: .
J gene: TRBJ2-2

CDR3 protein: CASSSRTGRVPNGYTF
V gene: TRBV5-6
clone size: .
J gene: TRBJ1-2

CDR3 protein: CASSTGTGSGQPQHF
V gene: TRBV6-5
clone size: once
J gene: TRBJ1-5

CDR3 protein: CASRMRQGLGEQFF
V gene: TRBV7-9
clone size: .
J gene: TRBJ2-1

CDR3 protein: CASGSGGVGRDTEAFF
V gene: TRBV5-1
clone size: .
J gene: TRBJ1-1

CDR3 protein: CSSSTPTNTEAFF
V gene: TRBV7-9
clone size: .
J gene: TRBJ1-1

CDR3 protein: CASSDSGQGDSSYNEQFF
V gene: TRBV6-4
clone size: .
J gene: TRBJ2-1

CDR3 protein: CASSRPGTGNQPQHF
V gene: TRBV4-1
clone size: once
J gene: TRBJ1-5

CDR3 protein: CASDRGGGQPQHF
V gene: TRBV19
clone size: few
J gene: TRBJ1-5

CDR3 protein: CASSRDSNYGYTF
V gene: TRBV11-2
clone size: .
J gene: TRBJ1-2

CDR3 protein: CSAAGGNYGYTF
V gene: TRBV29-1
clone size: .
J gene: TRBJ1-2

CDR3 protein: CASSLGRRGYNEQFF
V gene: TRBV7-7
clone size: .
J gene: TRBJ2-1

CDR3 protein: CAIRGQGDNEQYF
V gene: TRBV10-3
clone size: .
J gene: TRBJ2-7

CDR3 protein: CASSFLATSQETQYF
V gene: TRBV5-1
clone size: .
J gene: TRBJ2-5

CDR3 protein: CASSITGGGDEQFF
V gene: TRBV19
clone size: few
J gene: TRBJ2-1

CDR3 protein: CASSQQGAGNTIYF
V gene: TRBV7-9
clone size: .
J gene: TRBJ1-3

CDR3 protein: CASSGQGLNEQFF
V gene: TRBV6-4
clone size: .
J gene: TRBJ2-1

CDR3 protein: CASSFQSYRGVATNEKLFF
V gene: TRBV7-9
clone size: .
J gene: TRBJ1-4

CDR3 protein: CASSRTSGRAGEQFF
V gene: TRBV2
clone size: .
J gene: TRBJ2-1

CDR3 protein: CASSRDGAGNTIYF
V gene: TRBV9
clone size: few
J gene: TRBJ1-3